The clone carrying this T cell receptor (beta chain) was seen a handful of times. The antigen remains unidentified. This PCR relied on a set of 60 Vbeta primers and 13 Jbeta primers. Original methodology: Approximately 79 million unique TCR beta chains, roughly 11 million of them shared, were counted by a later analysis. Generated by immunoSEQ multiplex PCR, the TCRdb table keeps only in-frame clones and is missing some. The DNA was the basis for D and trimming; V, J and clone size are from that table. The sample carries more than 90,000 clones, roughly 77% recorded once. Trimming took 7 bases from V and 7 from J, leaving 10 bases between them. CDR3 length: 11 amino acids. Germline V gives CDR1 MDHEN, CDR2 SYDVKM. This sample was taken from a study of cytomegalovirus exposure and HLA in healthy donors. Study-level findings and limits: Reports state that TCR beta sequences accurately predicted most subjects' HLA-A and HLA-B alleles.

J is TRBJ1-1 and V is TRBV28; tentative D call: TRBD1 (5 bases). Source material: PBMCs. This TCR derives from a man aged 50-59 years in good health and CMV-seropositive. The CDR3 reads CASTRAFEAFF. DNA for the CDR3: TGTGCCAGCACCAGGGCCTTTGAAGCTTTCTTT.